This T cell receptor (beta chain) was observed in a study of CD8+ T cells in alopecia areata. Turning to the study itself: Treatment comprised oral tofacitinib, 5 to 10 mg twice daily, in treated patients.

Extracted RNA was reverse transcribed into cDNA, the sequencing template. Profiling relied on immunoSEQ multiplex PCR, and the TCRdb table lists in-frame clones only, not all of them. The table records approximately 180,000 clones, 60% of them present only once. Trimming removed 0 bases at V and 6 bases at J, with 7 bases between. Germline CDR1 is GTSNPN and CDR2 is SVGIG (reference sequence). The CDR3 has 12 residues. Regarding treatment: oral pan-JAK inhibitor, 5-10 mg twice daily. Sampling of alopecia areata patients yielded lesional scalp punch biopsies as well as peripheral blood. This rearrangement joins TRBV30 to TRBJ2-3; no firm D call. The sample in question was CD4+ T cells sorted from blood, obtained at week 24, from a patient treated with tofacitinib. This sequence was found in a human donor with alopecia areata. CDR3 sequence reads: CAWSVPPDTQYF. Written as DNA, the CDR3 is TGTGCCTGGAGTGTACCCCCCGATACGCAGTATTTT.